The present T cell receptor (beta chain) was sequenced within a study of blood T cell repertoires in COVID-19. Study at large: Acute and convalescent COVID-19 samples came from the United States, Italy and Spain.

Donors in Cohort 3 who had recovered were those with two negative PCRs, healthcare professional clearance, or resolution of their symptoms. The CDR3 runs 16 residues. Germline CDR1 and CDR2: MNHEY and SMNVEV (reference sequence). V shed 6 bases, J shed 5 bases, and the junction held 14 bases outside the gene matches. In the original workflow: Amplification of reference gene primers provided the estimated nucleated cell counts. Profiling relied on immunoSEQ multiplex PCR, and the TCRdb table lists in-frame clones only, not all of them. Clonal size and the V and J genes are those of that table, whereas D and trimming came from the DNA. The sample consists of about 310,000 clones, around 90% of them appearing once.

The material sequenced was PBMCs or T cells enriched from blood (not recorded which). The chain employs TRBV27 and TRBJ2-7; 9 nucleotides agree with TRBD1. The TCR sequence derives from a woman aged 18-35 years who had recovered from COVID-19. The CDR3 loop is CASRPLVGTGSDEQYF. For the CDR3, the DNA is TGTGCCAGCAGGCCCCTTGTCGGGACAGGGTCTGACGAGCAGTACTTC.